Listed below are T cell receptor beta chains from one sample, sequenced in a study of control samples from healthy donors and cancer patients. Profiling relied on immunoSEQ multiplex PCR, and the TCRdb table lists in-frame clones only, not all of them. The sample yields some 99,000 clones, about nine tenths seen once. Sequenced input: blood. The receptors shown here come from a human donor in good health. The donor label of this sample is uncertain. The CDR3 runs from the conserved cysteine through the conserved F or W. The D gene is left open where the match is weak. Size is omitted from some rows. Given values are once, few, many or a class for expanded clones.

cdr3_nt: TGTGCCAGTAGTATAGTCGGGGAGGGCACTGAAGCTTTCTTT; cdr3_aa: CASSIVGEGTEAFF; d_call: .; v_call: TRBV19; j_call: TRBJ1-1; clone_size: .
cdr3_nt: TGTGCCAGCAGCGAATACAGGGGTCAGCCCCAGCATTTT; cdr3_aa: CASSEYRGQPQHF; d_call: TRBD1; v_call: TRBV7-6; j_call: TRBJ1-5; clone_size: .
cdr3_nt: TGTGCCAGTAGTCCCATCTTAGCGGGGGGGCTGAAAGCAGATACGCAGTATTTT; cdr3_aa: CASSPILAGGLKADTQYF; d_call: TRBD2; v_call: TRBV19; j_call: TRBJ2-3; clone_size: .
cdr3_nt: TGTGCCAGCAAGGTCCGGTTGGACACTGAAGCTTTCTTT; cdr3_aa: CASKVRLDTEAFF; d_call: .; v_call: TRBV6-5; j_call: TRBJ1-1; clone_size: .
cdr3_nt: TGTGCCAGCAGAGGAGGGGGCAATCAGCCCCAGCATTTT; cdr3_aa: CASRGGGNQPQHF; d_call: .; v_call: TRBV12-3/TRBV12-4; j_call: TRBJ1-5; clone_size: .
cdr3_nt: TGTGCCATCAGTGAGTCAACAGGGGGCAGAGCTTTCTTT; cdr3_aa: CAISESTGGRAFF; d_call: TRBD1; v_call: TRBV10-3; j_call: TRBJ1-1; clone_size: few
cdr3_nt: TGTGCCATCAGTGAGTCGAAGTTAAGCAATGAGCAGTTCTTC; cdr3_aa: CAISESKLSNEQFF; d_call: .; v_call: TRBV10-3; j_call: TRBJ2-1; clone_size: .
cdr3_nt: TGTGCCAGCAGCCCCCGGGACAGAGTCTACACCATATATTTT; cdr3_aa: CASSPRDRVYTIYF; d_call: TRBD1; v_call: TRBV3-1/TRBV3-2; j_call: TRBJ1-3; clone_size: .
cdr3_nt: TGTGCCAGCAGCCATCGAACAGGGACCTCTGGAAACACCATATATTTT; cdr3_aa: CASSHRTGTSGNTIYF; d_call: .; v_call: TRBV3-1/TRBV3-2; j_call: TRBJ1-3; clone_size: .
cdr3_nt: TGCGCCAGCAGCCAAGGGACAGGCGATTACTACGAGCAGTACTTC; cdr3_aa: CASSQGTGDYYEQYF; d_call: TRBD1; v_call: TRBV4-1; j_call: TRBJ2-7; clone_size: .
cdr3_nt: TGTGCCAGCAGCTTGGATAGAATTGCAGATACGCAGTATTTT; cdr3_aa: CASSLDRIADTQYF; d_call: .; v_call: TRBV11-3; j_call: TRBJ2-3; clone_size: .
cdr3_nt: TGTGCCAGCAGTAAAACCGGGACAGGGTGGGACAATGAGCAGTTCTTC; cdr3_aa: CASSKTGTGWDNEQFF; d_call: TRBD1; v_call: TRBV27; j_call: TRBJ2-1; clone_size: .
cdr3_nt: TGTGCCAGCAGTTCGACAGGGCGGTACGAGCAGTACTTC; cdr3_aa: CASSSTGRYEQYF; d_call: TRBD1; v_call: TRBV25-1; j_call: TRBJ2-7; clone_size: .
cdr3_nt: TGTGCCACCAGTGATCCCGATGCGGATACGCAGTATTTT; cdr3_aa: CATSDPDADTQYF; d_call: .; v_call: TRBV24-1; j_call: TRBJ2-3; clone_size: .
cdr3_nt: TGTGCCAGTACTTGGACAGGGGAGGCCTATAATTCACCCCTCCACTTT; cdr3_aa: CASTWTGEAYNSPLHF; d_call: TRBD1; v_call: TRBV19; j_call: TRBJ1-6; clone_size: .
cdr3_nt: TGTGCCAGCAGCCTCTCCCCCACAGAGCAGTACTTC; cdr3_aa: CASSLSPTEQYF; d_call: .; v_call: TRBV3-1/TRBV3-2; j_call: TRBJ2-7; clone_size: once
cdr3_nt: TGTGCCACCAGCGGACAGGGTTCTCAGCCCCAGCATTTT; cdr3_aa: CATSGQGSQPQHF; d_call: TRBD1; v_call: TRBV15; j_call: TRBJ1-5; clone_size: once
cdr3_nt: TGTGCCAGCAGCTTAATTGCGGCGGGGGGCCAAGAGACCCAGTACTTC; cdr3_aa: CASSLIAAGGQETQYF; d_call: TRBD2; v_call: TRBV7-6; j_call: TRBJ2-5; clone_size: .
cdr3_nt: TGCGCCAGCAGCCGATTTCGGGACAGCGACCGACCTTTCTATGGCTACACCTTC; cdr3_aa: CASSRFRDSDRPFYGYTF; d_call: TRBD1; v_call: TRBV5-1; j_call: TRBJ1-2; clone_size: .
cdr3_nt: TGTGCCACCAGTGACCCGGGACAGGGGGAGACCCAGTACTTC; cdr3_aa: CATSDPGQGETQYF; d_call: TRBD1; v_call: TRBV24-1; j_call: TRBJ2-5; clone_size: .
cdr3_nt: TGTGCCAGTAGTATTTTCTCCACCGGACTTAATGGCTACACCTTC; cdr3_aa: CASSIFSTGLNGYTF; d_call: .; v_call: TRBV19; j_call: TRBJ1-2; clone_size: .
cdr3_nt: TGTGCCACCAGCAGCGGACGGGATCAGCCCCAGCATTTT; cdr3_aa: CATSSGRDQPQHF; d_call: .; v_call: TRBV15; j_call: TRBJ1-5; clone_size: once
cdr3_nt: TGCGCCAGCAGTGGGGTGGGGGCTCCTAATGAGCAGTTCTTC; cdr3_aa: CASSGVGAPNEQFF; d_call: .; v_call: TRBV10-1; j_call: TRBJ2-1; clone_size: .
cdr3_nt: TGCGCCAGCAGCAGACAGAGCAATCAGCCCCAGCATTTT; cdr3_aa: CASSRQSNQPQHF; d_call: .; v_call: TRBV10-2; j_call: TRBJ1-5; clone_size: .
cdr3_nt: TGTGCCAGCAGCTTGGAGCCAGGCTCCTACAATGAGCAGTTCTTC; cdr3_aa: CASSLEPGSYNEQFF; d_call: .; v_call: TRBV5-5; j_call: TRBJ2-1; clone_size: .
cdr3_nt: TGTGCCAGCAGTTTAGTGGCCTCAGATACGCAGTATTTT; cdr3_aa: CASSLVASDTQYF; d_call: .; v_call: TRBV12-3/TRBV12-4; j_call: TRBJ2-3; clone_size: .
cdr3_nt: TGTGCCAGCAGTTTCCTGAATAAGGGACAGCTCTATGGCTACACCTTC; cdr3_aa: CASSFLNKGQLYGYTF; d_call: TRBD1; v_call: TRBV27; j_call: TRBJ1-2; clone_size: .
cdr3_nt: TGCGCCAGCAGTCCGACAGGGACCTACGAGCAGTACTTC; cdr3_aa: CASSPTGTYEQYF; d_call: TRBD1; v_call: TRBV5-1; j_call: TRBJ2-7; clone_size: .
cdr3_nt: TGTGCCAGCAGCCAAGAAAGGATATTGGGGGCTGGTGGCTACACCTTC; cdr3_aa: CASSQERILGAGGYTF; d_call: .; v_call: TRBV4-2; j_call: TRBJ1-2; clone_size: .
cdr3_nt: TGTGCCAGCAGTGAGTTTGGAAGGGGTGAAAAACTGTTTTTT; cdr3_aa: CASSEFGRGEKLFF; d_call: .; v_call: TRBV2; j_call: TRBJ1-4; clone_size: .
cdr3_nt: TGTGCCAGCAGCTTAGCAGTGTCTGGAAACACCATATATTTT; cdr3_aa: CASSLAVSGNTIYF; d_call: .; v_call: TRBV11-2; j_call: TRBJ1-3; clone_size: few
cdr3_nt: TGTGCCAGCTCACCCCCCCAGGGGCCATACAATGAGCAGTTCTTC; cdr3_aa: CASSPPQGPYNEQFF; d_call: .; v_call: TRBV18; j_call: TRBJ2-1; clone_size: .
cdr3_nt: TGTGCCAGCAGTGAATTCGCGGTTAGCAATCAGCCCCAGCATTTT; cdr3_aa: CASSEFAVSNQPQHF; d_call: .; v_call: TRBV2; j_call: TRBJ1-5; clone_size: .
cdr3_nt: TGCGCCAGCAGGAAGAACACCTACGAGCAGTACTTC; cdr3_aa: CASRKNTYEQYF; d_call: .; v_call: TRBV10-2; j_call: TRBJ2-7; clone_size: .
cdr3_nt: TGTGCCAGCAGCCTCCGGGGCTCCTATAATTCACCCCTCCACTTT; cdr3_aa: CASSLRGSYNSPLHF; d_call: .; v_call: TRBV7-9; j_call: TRBJ1-6; clone_size: .
cdr3_nt: TGTGCCAGTAGTAACAGGGTCAATCAGCCCCAGCATTTT; cdr3_aa: CASSNRVNQPQHF; d_call: .; v_call: TRBV19; j_call: TRBJ1-5; clone_size: few
cdr3_nt: TGTGCCAGCAGCGAAGACCGGTTAAGGGACGGATCCTATGGCTACACCTTC; cdr3_aa: CASSEDRLRDGSYGYTF; d_call: .; v_call: TRBV11-2; j_call: TRBJ1-2; clone_size: .
cdr3_nt: TGTGCCACCAGTGGGAACGAACGCACCGGGGAGCTGTTTTTT; cdr3_aa: CATSGNERTGELFF; d_call: .; v_call: TRBV24-1; j_call: TRBJ2-2; clone_size: .
cdr3_nt: TGTGCCAGACACGGGTCCCGGGACAATGAGCAGTTCTTC; cdr3_aa: CARHGSRDNEQFF; d_call: .; v_call: TRBV6-4; j_call: TRBJ2-1; clone_size: .
cdr3_nt: TGTGCCAGCAGCTTAGGAGTCAATCAGCCCCAGCATTTT; cdr3_aa: CASSLGVNQPQHF; d_call: .; v_call: TRBV7-9; j_call: TRBJ1-5; clone_size: .
cdr3_nt: TGTGCCAGCAGCCCCTTAGACAGGGGGGACACCGGGGAGCTGTTTTTT; cdr3_aa: CASSPLDRGDTGELFF; d_call: TRBD1; v_call: TRBV5-6; j_call: TRBJ2-2; clone_size: .
cdr3_nt: TGTGCCAGTAGTAGGGGACAGGACACTGAAGCTTTCTTT; cdr3_aa: CASSRGQDTEAFF; d_call: TRBD1; v_call: TRBV19; j_call: TRBJ1-1; clone_size: .